A selection of T cell receptor beta chains follows, all from one sample in a study of cytomegalovirus exposure and HLA in healthy donors. The method was immunoSEQ multiplex PCR; TCRdb's version includes in-frame clones alone and lacks a portion of them. The sample shows some 96,000 clones, 64% of them seen only once. The sample taken for sequencing was PBMCs. The source is a man in his sixties in good health and CMV-seronegative. Each CDR3 is given with its conserved first and last residue. The order of the fields is D gene, J gene, clone size, V gene, CDR3 DNA, CDR3 protein. The D gene is left open where the match is weak. Some rows mark clone size as missing; the rest say once, few, many or name a class of expanded clone.

NA	TRBJ1-5	NA	TRBV6-1	TGTGCCAGCAGTGCCACAGATTATAGCAATCAGCCCCAGCATTTT	CASSATDYSNQPQHF
TRBD1	TRBJ2-5	NA	TRBV10-1	TGCGCCAGCAGTGAGTCCCGACAGGGTGCGACCCAGTACTTC	CASSESRQGATQYF
TRBD2	TRBJ2-5	few	TRBV18	TGTGCCAGCTCATTGTCGGGGGGGCGGCAAGAGACCCAGTACTTC	CASSLSGGRQETQYF
TRBD2	TRBJ2-1	NA	TRBV7-3	TGTGCCAGCAGCTTACAGGGACTAGTGGGTAATGAGCAGTTCTTC	CASSLQGLVGNEQFF
NA	TRBJ1-1	NA	TRBV18	TGTGCCAGCTCACCACCGGGGCCGAACACTGAAGCTTTCTTT	CASSPPGPNTEAFF
TRBD2	TRBJ2-1	NA	TRBV5-6	TGTGCCAGCAGCCGGTTAGCGGGGGAACCCAATGAGCAGTTCTTC	CASSRLAGEPNEQFF
TRBD1	TRBJ2-7	once	TRBV28	TGTGCCAGCAGCTCCAGGGGGCAGGGCGTGGACGAGCAGTACTTC	CASSSRGQGVDEQYF
NA	TRBJ2-1	NA	TRBV28	TGTGCCAGCAGTTTTGGGGGACTCTACAATGAGCAGTTCTTC	CASSFGGLYNEQFF
TRBD1	TRBJ1-6	NA	TRBV25-1	TGTGCCAGCACCCAAACGGGGACAGGGAGCTCCTATAATTCACCCCTCCACTTT	CASTQTGTGSSYNSPLHF
NA	TRBJ2-2	NA	TRBV5-6	TGTGCCAGCAGCTCCCCCGGGGAGACGAACACCGGGGAGCTGTTTTTT	CASSSPGETNTGELFF
TRBD1	TRBJ1-4	NA	TRBV25-1	TGTGCCAGCAGTGCGACAGGGCCTGGGGGAAAACTGTTTTTT	CASSATGPGGKLFF
NA	TRBJ2-1	NA	TRBV30	TGTGCCTGGAGTGTATCAGACATATACAATGAGCAGTTCTTC	CAWSVSDIYNEQFF
TRBD2	TRBJ2-1	NA	TRBV7-6	TGTGCCAGCAGCTTAGCCATGTCTAGCGGGAGTCATTGGCAGTTCTTC	CASSLAMSSGSHWQFF
TRBD2	TRBJ2-5	few	TRBV9	TGTGCCAGCAGCGTAGCCCCGGCTAGCGGGGGGCAAGAGACCCAGTACTTC	CASSVAPASGGQETQYF
NA	TRBJ1-5	NA	TRBV2	TGTGCCAGCAGTGAGGGCAGAATAAATCAGCCCCAGCATTTT	CASSEGRINQPQHF